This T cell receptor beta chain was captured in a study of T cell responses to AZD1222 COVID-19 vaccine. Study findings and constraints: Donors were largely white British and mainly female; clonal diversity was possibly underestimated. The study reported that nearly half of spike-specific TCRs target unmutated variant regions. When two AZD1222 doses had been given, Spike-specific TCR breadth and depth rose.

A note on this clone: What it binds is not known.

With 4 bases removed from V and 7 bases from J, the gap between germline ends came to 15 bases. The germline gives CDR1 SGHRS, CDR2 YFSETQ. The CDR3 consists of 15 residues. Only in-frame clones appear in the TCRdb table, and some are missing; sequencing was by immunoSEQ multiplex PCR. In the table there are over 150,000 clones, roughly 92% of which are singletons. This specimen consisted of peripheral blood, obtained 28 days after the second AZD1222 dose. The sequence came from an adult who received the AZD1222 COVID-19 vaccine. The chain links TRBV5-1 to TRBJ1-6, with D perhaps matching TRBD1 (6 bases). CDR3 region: CASSRDTGPNSPLHF. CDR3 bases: TGCGCCAGCAGCCGGGACACCGGACCCAATTCACCCCTCCACTTT.